Below, 16 T cell receptor beta chains from the same sample are listed, as sequenced in a study of T-cell reconstitution after alpha-beta-depleted transplantation in children. Using unique molecular identifiers, the investigators prepared the TCRbeta library. TCRdb processed the PCR reads anew with MiXCR; each CDR3 protein has one entry. Among about 220,000 distinct CDR3 sequences listed, around a sixth were seen once. This sample comprised PBMCs, mostly from graft donor cells, obtained 360 days after TCRalphabeta/CD19-depleted stem cell transplant. The receptors shown here come from a male patient aged 2-10 years who had a stem cell transplant for acute lymphoblastic leukemia, so the T cells may come from the graft donor.

The table lists this clonotype with a few counts. The chain combines TRBV21-1 with TRBJ1-1; TRBD1, the table's D call, was not compared with the DNA. TRBV21-1 is shown as a pseudogene. The CDR3 has 14 amino acids. CDR3: CASNEEGARTEAFF. CDR3 in DNA: TGTGCCAGCAATGAGGAGGGGGCGCGCACTGAAGCTTTCTTT.

The genes are TRBV12-3 or TRBV12-4 and TRBJ2-7; 8 bases line up with TRBD2. The CDR3 contains 15 residues. V lost 7 bases, J lost 3 bases, and 11 bases stayed unmatched. The CDR3 DNA reads TGTGCCAGCATCGGGGGGGGATCTCTCGGCTACGAGCAGTACTTC. As protein: CASIGGGSLGYEQYF.

This chain links TRBV10-3 with TRBJ2-3; the D is unclear. The CDR3 is 15 amino acids. Per germline, CDR1 ENHRY and CDR2 SYGVKD. V gave up 0 bases and J gave up 0 bases, with 7 bases separating them. CDR3 in amino acids: CAISESRQSTDTQYF. The CDR3, as DNA: TGTGCCATCAGTGAGTCGAGGCAGAGCACAGATACGCAGTATTTT.

This clonotype has a handful of counts. The chain recombines TRBV28 with TRBJ2-2; D might be TRBD1 (5 bases). The germline V gene has CDR1 MDHEN and CDR2 SYDVKM. Trimming cost V 3 bases and J 4 bases, with 15 bases left between them. The CDR3 is made up of 16 amino acids. The CDR3 loop reads CASSFMGRRFTGELFF. CDR3 sequence (DNA): TGTGCCAGCAGTTTCATGGGGCGGCGTTTCACCGGGGAGCTGTTTTTT.

This clonotype was recorded a few times. The chain links TRBV3-1 to TRBJ2-3; D is possibly TRBD2 (8 bases). The CDR3 has 15 amino acids. Between the trimmed V and J ends, which lost 3 bases and 3 bases, there was a span of 13 bases. Germline lookup yields CDR1 LGHDT and CDR2 YNNKEL (reference sequence). CDR3 sequence: CASSHAGGQTDTQYF. The CDR3 DNA is TGTGCCAGCAGCCACGCGGGGGGACAGACAGATACGCAGTATTTT.

V is TRBV28 and J is TRBJ2-7; 8 positions agree with TRBD1. Germline CDR1 is MDHEN and CDR2 is SYDVKM. This CDR3 is 16 amino acids long. V was pared by 5 bases and J by 2 bases, with 11 bases of the junction left unmatched. Written as DNA, the CDR3 is TGTGCCAGCAGTCCCAGGGGGTGGGACAGGACCTACGAGCAGTACTTC. It translates to CASSPRGWDRTYEQYF.

A few counts support this clonotype. This chain links TRBV4-2 with TRBJ2-3; D is unresolved. This CDR3 is 15 amino acids long. Trimming stripped 0 bases from V and 7 bases from J, with 14 bases between. Germline V gene sequence: CDR1 LGHNA, CDR2 YNFKEQ. The CDR3 region has the DNA TGTGCCAGCAGCCAAGAAGTGGGGTCCCCGAATACGCAGTATTTT. This translates into CASSQEVGSPNTQYF.

The genes are TRBV12-3 or TRBV12-4 and TRBJ2-3; perhaps TRBD2 as D (7 bases). The ends were cut back, 1 base at V and 5 bases at J, with 13 bases in the middle. The CDR3 has 15 residues. The CDR3 here is CASSLEGGPGDTQYF. For the CDR3, the DNA is TGTGCCAGCAGTTTAGAGGGGGGGCCTGGAGATACGCAGTATTTT.

By share, this clonotype ranks as large. The V gene is TRBV5-1, the J gene TRBJ2-5, with D possibly called TRBD1 or TRBD2 (5 bases each). The CDR3 contains 16 residues. Between the trimmed V and J ends, which lost 1 base and 2 bases, there was a span of 15 bases. Germline V CDR1 and CDR2: SGHRS, YFSETQ. CDR3 in amino acids: CASSLTSQGPQETQYF. Here the CDR3 DNA reads TGCGCCAGCAGCTTGACTTCCCAGGGACCTCAAGAGACCCAGTACTTC.

This chain links TRBV4-1 with TRBJ2-1; D is uncertain. The V end lost 0 bases, the J end lost 4 bases, and 10 bases lay between the germline ends. This CDR3 has 15 residues. Looked up from germline, CDR1 is MGHRA and CDR2 is YSYEKL. The CDR3 protein is CASSQDDFNYNEQFF. In DNA, the CDR3 is TGCGCCAGCAGCCAAGATGATTTCAATTACAATGAGCAGTTCTTC.

This clonotype was counted between two and nine times. The V call is TRBV6-5, the J call TRBJ1-2; D may be TRBD1 (5 bases). V lost 2 bases and J lost 8, with 21 bases in between. The CDR3 is made up of 16 amino acids. CDR1 and CDR2 from the germline V gene are MNHEY and SVGAGI. CDR3 DNA sequence: TGTGCCAGCAGTTACGCTACGGGACCCGGAGTCTACGGCTACACCTTC. This gives the protein CASSYATGPGVYGYTF.

This clonotype was picked up a small number of times. V gene TRBV29-1 combines with J gene TRBJ1-3; weak D call: TRBD1 (6 bases). The CDR3 sequence is 13 residues long. Trimming cost V 6 bases and J 2 bases, with 11 bases left between them. CDR1 and CDR2 (germline): SQVTM, ANQGSEA. The CDR3 coding sequence is TGCAGCGTCGCGGACAGACCTGGAAACACCATATATTTT. This codes for CSVADRPGNTIYF.

The sample holds a few counts of this clonotype. V and J are TRBV4-3 and TRBJ2-1; D gene ambiguous. Germline CDR1 and CDR2: LGHNA and YSLEER. V gave up 0 bases and J gave up 1 base, with 7 bases separating them. The length of the CDR3 is 15 residues. CDR3 nucleotides: TGCGCCAGCAGCCAAGATGAAGGGTCCTACAATGAGCAGTTCTTC. As protein: CASSQDEGSYNEQFF.

The rearrangement uses TRBV11-2 and TRBJ2-1, with 8 bases that match TRBD2. Germline V gene lookup returns CDR1 SGHAT and CDR2 FQNNGV. V was clipped by 1 base and J by 6 bases; unmatched bases: 5. There are 15 residues in the CDR3. CDR3 region: CASSLGPTSGNEQFF. The CDR3, as DNA: TGTGCCAGCAGCTTAGGGCCAACTAGCGGCAATGAGCAGTTCTTC.

The rearrangement links TRBV2 to TRBJ1-5; D might be TRBD1 (6 bases). V was shortened by 11 bases and J by 5 bases, with 16 bases between the two germline ends. The CDR3 loop spans 13 amino acids. The V gene's germline CDR1 is SNHLY and CDR2 FYNNEI. CDR3 sequence (DNA): TGTGCCTGGAGGGGGATGGGGGATCAGCCCCAGCATTTT. Translating it yields CAWRGMGDQPQHF.

This chain links TRBV11-2 with TRBJ2-7; 7 bases line up with TRBD2. CDR3 length: 17 residues. The germline gives CDR1 SGHAT, CDR2 FQNNGV. V lost 0 bases and J lost 2; bases outside the gene matches: 10. The CDR3 DNA follows: TGTGCCAGCAGCTTAGATCGGTGGGGGGGGAAAACCTACGAGCAGTACTTC. This encodes CASSLDRWGGKTYEQYF. Drawing the rest from reference TRBV11-2 and TRBJ2-7, the complete variable domain is EAGVAQSPRYKIIEKRQSVAFWCNPISGHATLYWYQQILGQGPKLLIQFQNNGVVDDSQLPKDRFSAERLKGVDSTLKIQPAKLEDSAVYLCASSLDRWGGKTYEQYFGPGTRLTVT.